Each of the 15 T cell receptor beta chains below was sequenced from the same sample in a study of T-cell reconstitution after alpha-beta-depleted transplantation in children. The TCRbeta library incorporated unique molecular identifiers. TCRdb re-derived calls from the PCR reads in MiXCR, one entry per CDR3 protein. The table has about 360,000 distinct CDR3 sequences, about 14% seen once. The sample here was PBMCs, taken from the stem cell graft. These receptors all stem from a human donor who donated a stem cell graft to a child with Fanconi anemia.

CDR3: CASSQSQTGSTEAFF. For the CDR3, the DNA is TGTGCCAGCAGCCAATCCCAGACAGGAAGCACTGAAGCTTTCTTT. This chain uses TRBV14 with TRBJ1-1; possibly TRBD1 for D (6 bases). V lost 2 bases to trimming and J lost 4 bases, with 14 bases between them. The CDR3 length is 15 residues. The germline gives CDR1 SGHDN, CDR2 FVKESK.

The chain links TRBV24-1 to TRBJ2-3; weak D call: TRBD1 (6 bases). CDR3 length: 16 residues. Germline V gene lookup returns CDR1 KGHDR and CDR2 SFDVKD. V lost 6 bases and J lost 0, with 15 bases in between. In DNA form, the CDR3 reads TGTGCCACCAGTACAGGGATCACGTTTAGCACAGATACGCAGTATTTT. Protein product: CATSTGITFSTDTQYF.

This clonotype was recorded at least ten times. V gene TRBV9 combines with J gene TRBJ1-1; 7 nucleotides line up with TRBD1. J gave up 6 bases and V 0 bases, and 5 bases lay outside the gene matches. Looked up from germline, CDR1 is SGDLS and CDR2 is YYNGEE. This CDR3 has 14 amino acids. The CDR3 loop is CASSVGTGGSEAFF. CDR3 DNA: TGTGCCAGCAGCGTAGGGACAGGAGGGTCTGAAGCTTTCTTT.

This clonotype occurred a few times. This chain joins TRBV9 and TRBJ2-2; 11 nucleotides align to TRBD1. Germline CDR1 and CDR2: SGDLS and YYNGEE. CDR3 length: 16 residues. The junction had 7 bases not matched to a gene; V was cut back by 2 bases and J by 7 bases. The CDR3 region has the DNA TGTGCCAGCAGCGTCGGGACAGGGGGAGCGGACGGGGAGCTGTTTTTT. Its protein is CASSVGTGGADGELFF.

This rearrangement joins TRBV24-1 to TRBJ2-2; unclear D gene. The V gene's germline CDR1 is KGHDR and CDR2 SFDVKD. CDR3 length equals 14 residues. V lost 4 bases to trimming and J lost 5 bases, with 10 bases between them. The CDR3 bases are TGTGCCACCAGTGACTCCTGGGCGACCGGGGAGCTGTTTTTT. The encoded protein is CATSDSWATGELFF.

The chain couples TRBV5-4 to TRBJ1-4; no reliable D call. The V end lost 0 bases, the J end lost 0 bases, and 9 bases lay between the germline ends. The CDR3 covers 16 residues. The germline V gene has CDR1 SGHNT and CDR2 YYREEE (reference sequence). Written as DNA, the CDR3 is TGTGCCAGCAGCTTGGGGGGAAGAGCAACTAATGAAAAACTGTTTTTT. Amino acid sequence: CASSLGGRATNEKLFF.

The J gene is TRBJ2-1, the V gene TRBV6-2 or TRBV6-3, with D perhaps given as TRBD1 or TRBD2 (5 bases each). The CDR3 spans 15 residues. Looked up from germline, CDR1 is MNHEY and CDR2 is SVGEGT. Deletions cut 9 bases from V and 4 bases from J, with 19 bases between. CDR3 in DNA: TGTGCCAGTGGGGGTGGGTTACAGACTTACAATGAGCAGTTCTTC. Encoded protein: CASGGGLQTYNEQFF.

This clonotype was recorded at least ten times. This chain connects TRBV7-2 to TRBJ2-3; 8 bases align to TRBD1. In germline, CDR1 is SGHTA, CDR2 FQGNSA. V dropped 8 bases and J dropped 2; count of bases not matched to a gene: 6. This CDR3 has 14 residues. CDR3 sequence reads: CASRTGGPTDTQYF. In DNA form, the CDR3 reads TGTGCCAGCCGTACAGGGGGACCCACAGATACGCAGTATTTT.

This sequence joins TRBV6-1 and TRBJ2-2; D ambiguous. Deletions cut 6 bases from V and 0 bases from J, with 8 bases between. Germline assignment: CDR1 MNHNS and CDR2 SASEGT. The CDR3 sequence is 14 residues long. CDR3 nucleotide sequence: TGTGCCAGCAGGAGTTTGTCGAACACCGGGGAGCTGTTTTTT. Translation gives CASRSLSNTGELFF.

There are many counts of this clonotype. This chain uses TRBV11-2 with TRBJ2-2, with 7 bases lining up with TRBD2. CDR1 and CDR2 from the germline V gene are SGHAT and FQNNGV. This CDR3 is 15 amino acids long. V shed 1 base and J 8 bases; nucleotides not matched to a gene: 7. The CDR3 DNA follows: TGTGCCAGCAGCTTAGGACTAGCTCTTGAGGGGGAGCTGTTTTTT. This codes for CASSLGLALEGELFF.

The chain employs TRBV7-9 and TRBJ1-1; 9 nucleotides line up with TRBD1. J gave up 7 bases and V 4 bases, and 4 bases lay outside the gene matches. This CDR3 is 13 amino acids long. Germline V gene data show CDR1 as SEHNR and CDR2 as FQNEAQ (reference sequence). For the CDR3, the DNA is TGTGCCAGCAGCTCCGAGACAGGGGGTGAAGCTTTCTTT. Translation gives CASSSETGGEAFF.

This sequence joins TRBV12-3 or TRBV12-4 and TRBJ1-1; D gene ambiguous. Trimming took off 6 bases at V and 5 bases at J, with 13 bases between the two ends. The CDR3 is 13 residues long. CDR3 sequence: CASSPDRTTEAFF. The CDR3 DNA reads TGTGCCAGCAGCCCGGACCGCACGACTGAAGCTTTCTTT.

Only a few counts were recorded for this clonotype. This sequence joins TRBV20-1 and TRBJ2-3; 7 nucleotides agree with TRBD2. Germline lookup yields CDR1 DFQATT and CDR2 SNEGSKA (reference sequence). This CDR3 is built from 14 residues. With V trimmed by 2 bases and J by 4 bases, 6 bases remained unmatched. The CDR3 loop is CSARMTRGADTQYF. For the CDR3, the DNA is TGCAGTGCTAGAATGACCCGGGGGGCAGATACGCAGTATTTT.

There are many counts of this clonotype. This chain uses TRBV7-2 with TRBJ2-2, with TRBD1 matching 8 bases. This CDR3 is 15 amino acids long. Germline CDR1 is SGHTA and CDR2 is FQGNSA. Unmatched junction bases numbered 3, after V lost 2 bases and J lost 4 bases. The DNA for the CDR3 is TGTGCCAGCAGCTTACAGGGGGCTACCACCGGGGAGCTGTTTTTT. Amino acids: CASSLQGATTGELFF. The complete variable domain, with remaining parts taken from reference TRBV7-2 and TRBJ2-2, reads GAGVSQSPSNKVTEKGKDVELRCDPISGHTALYWYRQSLGQGLEFLIYFQGNSAPDKSGLPSDRFSAERTGGSVSTLTIQRTQQEDSAVYLCASSLQGATTGELFFGEGSRLTVL.

This clonotype was detected many times. The chain combines TRBV9 with TRBJ2-1; TRBD2 might be the D (5 bases). Germline assignment: CDR1 SGDLS and CDR2 YYNGEE. Trimming took off 0 bases at V and 3 bases at J, with 10 bases between the two ends. The CDR3 loop spans 15 amino acids. The CDR3 here is CASSVGADSYNEQFF. Here the CDR3 DNA reads TGTGCCAGCAGCGTAGGAGCGGATAGCTACAATGAGCAGTTCTTC. Full variable domain (rest looked up from reference TRBV9 and TRBJ2-1): DSGVTQTPKHLITATGQRVTLRCSPRSGDLSVYWYQQSLDQGLQFLIQYYNGEERAKGNILERFSAQQFPDLHSELNLSSLELGDSALYFCASSVGADSYNEQFFGPGTRLTVL.